Below, 20 T cell receptor beta chains from the same sample are listed, as sequenced in a study of siplizumab effects on memory and regulatory T cells. TCRdb's table, derived via immunoSEQ multiplex PCR, lists solely in-frame clones and lacks some. The table has approximately 100,000 clones, roughly 91% seen once. Specimen: non-Treg CD4+ T cells sorted from blood. The origin of the receptors is a human donor in good health.

The chain recombines TRBV7-2 with TRBJ1-1, with D possibly being TRBD1 (5 bases). This CDR3 is 15 amino acids long. V was clipped by 3 bases and J by 1 base, with 12 bases between them. Per the germline V gene, CDR1 is SGHTA and CDR2 is FQGNSA. The CDR3 here is CASSLGGVRNTEAFF. In DNA form, the CDR3 reads TGTGCCAGCAGCTTGGGGGGGGTTAGGAACACTGAAGCTTTCTTT.

The chain uses TRBV5-1 and TRBJ2-1; maybe TRBD1 (6 bases). This CDR3 has 16 amino acids. The germline gives CDR1 SGHRS, CDR2 YFSETQ. V shed 5 bases and J shed 6 bases, with 21 bases lying between them. The CDR3 reads CASSPSFRGPSNEQFF. The CDR3, as DNA: TGCGCCAGCAGTCCGAGCTTCAGGGGCCCTAGCAATGAGCAGTTCTTC.

The gene calls are TRBV29-1 and TRBJ1-1; 7 bases fit TRBD1. The germline V gene has CDR1 SQVTM and CDR2 ANQGSEA. Losses at the gene ends were 6 bases for V and 7 bases for J; bases not matched to a gene: 5. The CDR3 totals 11 residues. The chain's CDR3 is CSVGGQFEAFF. The DNA of the CDR3 is TGCAGCGTCGGGGGACAGTTTGAAGCTTTCTTT.

The chain couples TRBV27 to TRBJ1-5, with no clear D. Per germline, CDR1 MNHEY and CDR2 SMNVEV (reference sequence). V gave up 5 bases and J gave up 3 bases, with 14 bases separating them. CDR3 length equals 15 residues. The DNA of the CDR3 is TGTGCCAGCAGTCCTACATCACAGAACAATCAGCCCCAGCATTTT. Its translation is CASSPTSQNNQPQHF.

Turning to this clone: The junction shows a germline mismatch at one end, possibly a read error. The CDR3: CSARGHSTAF. The CDR3 DNA is TGCAGTGCTAGGGGACACTCAACCGCTTTC. The chain combines TRBV20-1 with TRBJ2-7, with D possibly matching TRBD1 (6 bases). Per the germline V gene, CDR1 is DFQATT and CDR2 is SNEGSKA (reference sequence). CDR3 length: 10 amino acids.

CDR3 region: CATRQEGRQPQHF. CDR3 bases: TGTGCCACCAGACAGGAGGGGAGGCAGCCCCAGCATTTT. This chain connects TRBV15 to TRBJ1-5, with a possible D match to TRBD1 (5 bases). The CDR3 is made up of 13 amino acids. V was shortened by 6 bases and J by 7 bases, with 13 bases between the two germline ends. CDR1 is LNHNV and CDR2 is YYDKDF in the germline V gene (reference sequence).

V gene TRBV28 combines with J gene TRBJ2-1; 14 bases align to TRBD2. Germline values: CDR1 MDHEN, CDR2 SYDVKM. The CDR3 runs 16 residues. With 5 bases clipped from V and 7 bases from J, the junction kept 7 bases outside the gene matches. The CDR3 loop reads CASSRPGLAGVNEQFF. The CDR3 bases are TGTGCCAGCAGTCGACCGGGACTAGCGGGAGTGAATGAGCAGTTCTTC.

This clone has just one count. The CDR3 here is CASSRDSSGNTIYF. Here the CDR3 DNA reads TGTGCCAGCAGTCGGGACAGCTCTGGAAACACCATATATTTT. The chain couples TRBV6-5 to TRBJ1-3, with 7 bases lining up with TRBD1. This CDR3 has 14 amino acids. Unmatched junction bases numbered 1, after V lost 5 bases and J lost 0 bases. Germline loops: CDR1 MNHEY, CDR2 SVGAGI.

This sequence joins TRBV28 and TRBJ2-3; possible D gene TRBD2, 5 bases. The germline gives CDR1 MDHEN, CDR2 SYDVKM. V lost 3 bases, J lost 0 bases, and 16 bases lay in between. CDR3 length equals 17 residues. The CDR3 nucleotides are TGTGCCAGCAGTTTTTCGGACTCCACCGTTAGCACAGATACGCAGTATTTT. Its translation is CASSFSDSTVSTDTQYF.

This chain links TRBV5-4 with TRBJ2-5, with D possibly being TRBD1 (6 bases). The J call may be mistaken, given a closer DNA end match to TRBJ2-7. CDR1 SGHNT and CDR2 YYREEE come from the germline V gene (reference sequence). This CDR3 is built from 14 residues. CDR3 residues: CASSLGGLRDEQYF. The CDR3 nucleotides read TGTGCCAGCAGCTTGGGGGGGCTCAGAGACGAGCAGTACTTC.

The chain recombines TRBV4-1 with TRBJ2-3; 8 nucleotides align to TRBD2. Germline assignment: CDR1 MGHRA and CDR2 YSYEKL. This CDR3 has 15 amino acids. J was trimmed by 4 bases and V by 1 base; bases with no gene match: 4. DNA of the CDR3: TGCGCCAGCAGCCAAGTGGGACTAGTCCCAGATACGCAGTATTTT. Residues: CASSQVGLVPDTQYF.

The chain couples TRBV7-2 to TRBJ2-7, with 11 bases identical to TRBD2. After removal of 3 bases from V and 6 bases from J, the junction contained 4 bases not matched to a gene. Germline V lookup: CDR1 SGHTA, CDR2 FQGNSA. The CDR3 loop spans 14 amino acids. The CDR3 loop reads CASSFSGRAPEQYF. DNA for the CDR3: TGTGCCAGCAGCTTTAGCGGGAGGGCCCCCGAGCAGTACTTC.

The genes are TRBV7-9 and TRBJ1-1; 9 bases fit TRBD1. Germline V gene data show CDR1 as SEHNR and CDR2 as FQNEAQ (reference sequence). CDR3 length equals 15 residues. With V trimmed by 2 bases and J by 5 bases, 6 bases remained unmatched. CDR3 protein: CASSLKGTGMTEAFF. The CDR3 nucleotides are TGTGCCAGCAGCTTAAAGGGGACAGGGATGACTGAAGCTTTCTTT.

The genes are TRBV7-2 and TRBJ1-1; unclear D gene. Germline CDR1 and CDR2: SGHTA and FQGNSA. The germline V and J ends were trimmed by 4 bases and 6 bases, with 9 bases remaining between them. The CDR3 runs to 12 residues. This CDR3 is CASSSIGPEAFF. The CDR3 nucleotides are TGTGCCAGCAGCTCGATTGGGCCTGAAGCTTTCTTT.

The V call is TRBV28, the J call TRBJ2-1, with 10 bases identical to TRBD2. V dropped 5 bases and J dropped 15; count of bases not matched to a gene: 4. The CDR3 loop spans 11 amino acids. The germline V gene encodes CDR1 MDHEN and CDR2 SYDVKM. CDR3 residues: CASSKGTSAFF. CDR3 sequence (DNA): TGTGCCAGCAGTAAAGGGACTAGCGCGTTCTTC.

This chain uses TRBV7-3 with TRBJ2-5; D possibly corresponds to TRBD2 (5 bases). Germline V CDR1 and CDR2: SGHTA, FQGTGA. This CDR3 is built from 13 residues. The V and J ends lost 5 bases and 5 bases respectively, with 12 bases between them. The CDR3 is CASSASIMETQYF. Written as DNA, the CDR3 is TGTGCCAGCAGCGCTAGCATCATGGAGACCCAGTACTTC. Together with reference TRBV7-3 and TRBJ2-5, the CDR3 gives the full variable domain: GAGVSQTPSNKVTEKGKYVELRCDPISGHTALYWYRQSLGQGPEFLIYFQGTGAADDSGLPNDRFFAVRPEGSVSTLKIQRTERGDSAVYLCASSASIMETQYFGPGTRLLVL.

This chain uses TRBV5-1 with TRBJ1-2; no reliable D call. CDR1 and CDR2 (germline): SGHRS, YFSETQ. There are 14 residues in the CDR3. V was pared by 0 bases and J by 5 bases, with 11 bases between. CDR3 nucleotides: TGCGCCAGCAGCTTGGAAGGGCAGATTTATGGCTACACCTTC. It specifies CASSLEGQIYGYTF.

The chain joins TRBV5-1 to TRBJ2-7, with 12 bases matching TRBD2. Looked up from germline, CDR1 is SGHRS and CDR2 is YFSETQ. V trimming: 3 bases; J trimming: 0 bases; junction bases outside the gene matches: 7. This CDR3 comprises 17 residues. DNA of the CDR3: TGCGCCAGCAGCTACACTAGCGGGAGGACCCTCTCCTACGAGCAGTACTTC. Translation: CASSYTSGRTLSYEQYF.

This CDR3 is CASSVLGTSGNFETQYF. CDR3 in DNA: TGTGCCAGCAGTGTTCTTGGGACTAGCGGGAACTTCGAGACCCAGTACTTC. The genes are TRBV6-1 and TRBJ2-5; 13 bases agree with TRBD2. Looked up from germline, CDR1 is MNHNS and CDR2 is SASEGT. V was clipped by 4 bases and J by 5 bases; unmatched bases: 10. CDR3 length: 17 residues.

Worth noting for this clone: Other DNA sequences in the sample encode the same CDR3. The V call is TRBV29-1, the J call TRBJ2-7; 11 positions match TRBD1. The CDR3 has 13 amino acids. The trim removed 3 bases at V and 2 bases at J, leaving 0 bases unmatched. CDR1 and CDR2 from the germline V gene are SQVTM and ANQGSEA. The CDR3 DNA is TGCAGCGTTGAGGGACAGGGGGCCTACGAGCAGTACTTC. Translated, it gives CSVEGQGAYEQYF.